This T cell receptor (beta chain) was found in a study of beta chain features in type 1 diabetes (dated by TCRdb to between 2018 and 2020). Background on the whole study: Mean age, gender distribution, total cell number and subset yield were not different between patients and healthy donors. In the study, TCRB repertoires of sorted circulating CD4+ T cell subsets from recently diagnosed type 1 diabetes patients were compared with those of matched healthy donors. A total of around 110,000,000 sorted cells were examined across all samples, and a strong correlation was observed between cell number per subset and RNA yield. Naive and central memory subsets were obtained from all 30 or so donors, but regulatory and stem cell-like memory subsets were isolated from only 8 patients and roughly eight healthy donors. The study at large found these results: Naive, central memory and regulatory TCRB repertoires appeared to be more similar among patients than among healthy donors. Because cDNA was sequenced instead of genomic DNA, activated cells with high expression could be over-represented, although the groups did not differ in activation or CD3 levels. Patients with type 1 diabetes made fewer insertions and deleted more nucleotides at VDJ recombination sites, implying thymic rearrangement abnormalities. PCR might favor shorter templates, but patient and control samples were amplified and corrected together, so any skew would affect both groups equally. HLA sub-analyses involved small numbers of individuals, so any influence of HLA type on TCRB rearrangement remained unresolved. A moderate but significant shortening of TCRB CDR3 length was observed in type 1 diabetes patients in all four CD4+ subsets.

All of the isolated RNA was reverse transcribed with the High Capacity cDNA Reverse Transcription Kit, so expressed TCRB transcripts were sequenced. Naive, central memory and regulatory T cell samples underwent deep immunoSEQ sequencing, averaging approximately 3.5 million total reads per sample. Sorted cells were lysed in RLT buffer, and RNA was extracted using DNase-treated RNeasy Micro or Mini kits according to cell number. Each cell subset was processed on its own to prevent cross-contamination, while patient and healthy donor samples were processed together. Using the immunoSEQ multiplex PCR, TCRB sequences were amplified from cDNA into 87-bp fragments spanning the CDR3 region. Sequencing of the amplicons was done on the Illumina HiSeq platform. The original methods were these. PCR bias was corrected computationally using synthetic template baselines, and reads within Hamming distance 2 were collapsed, with unmergeable singletons discarded. Reads were aligned to IMGT to assign V, D and J genes, CDR3 length, and insertions or deletions at six rearrangement sites. Within each subset, clonotype counts were normalized to the number of sorted cells before true diversity and Gini coefficients were calculated with the tcR R package. The overlap coefficient, calculated on TCRB nucleotide sequences, was used to quantify repertoire sharing. This immuneACCESS table, as held by TCRdb, lists in-frame sequences with V and J called but not all clones. Of the missing ones, under half trace to an unresolved V gene in checked studies; the others have no known cause. Clonal size and the V and J genes are those of that table, whereas D and trimming came from the DNA. The sample data list more than 140,000 clones, and about 9.7% of these were observed just once. 0.65% of the sample comes from the top ten.

From each donor, a single peripheral blood sample of about 100 mL on average was drawn into heparinised tubes. Using a panel that included CD45RO, CCR7, CD25, CD127, CD95 and CD27, naive, central memory, regulatory and stem cell-like memory CD4+ T cells were sorted on a BD FACSAria II. All sorted populations exceeded 98% purity. PBMCs were separated immediately by Lymphoprep density gradient centrifugation and were stained directly, without being cultured. Samples were stained and sorted in pairs, with one healthy donor and one patient per experiment, so that batch effects were minimized. Cut back by 0 bases and 8 bases, the V and J ends lie 17 bases apart. The CDR3 has 16 amino acids, counting the end cysteine and phenylalanine. Just the 48-base CDR3 DNA is kept, in frame starting at base 1. As encoded in the germline V gene (reference sequence), CDR1 is LNHDA while CDR2 is SQIVND. This clone was counted only a few times. Its recognized antigen is unknown. No much larger clone exists at a distance of one base, and base qualities are not known.

Sequencing was done on a sample of central memory CD4+ T cells from blood. The chain joins TRBV19 to TRBJ1-5, and TRBD1 may be the D gene, going by 5 matching bases. The source is a woman between 40 and 50 years old in good health. The CDR3 region: CASSIEGPGGGEPQHF. The DNA sequence is given as TGTGCCAGTAGTATAGAGGGTCCCGGCGGAGGGGAGCCCCAGCATTTT.